Shown below are 20 T cell receptor beta chains from a single sample sequenced in a study of CD8 T cells in Susac syndrome. After extraction with the RNeasy kit, about 0.5 to 1 ug of the RNA was reverse transcribed using random hexamers. TCRdb reanalysed the immunoSEQ multiplex PCR reads using MiXCR and keeps one entry per CDR3 protein. The profile shows tens of thousands of distinct CDR3 sequences, approximately 95% of them singletons. The sample consisted of CD8+ T cells from PBMCs. Every receptor here comes from a human donor with Susac syndrome.

This rearrangement joins TRBV9 to TRBJ2-1, with 12 bases fitting TRBD2. V gave up 4 bases and J gave up 7 bases; unmatched junction bases: 3. In germline, CDR1 is SGDLS, CDR2 YYNGEE. CDR3 length: 14 residues. The CDR3 DNA sequence: TGTGCCAGCAGCTTCGGACTAGCGGGGAATGAGCAGTTCTTC. Amino acids: CASSFGLAGNEQFF.

This chain joins TRBV4-1 and TRBJ1-2; D possibly corresponds to TRBD1 (5 bases). The CDR3 is made up of 16 amino acids. Germline CDR1 is MGHRA and CDR2 is YSYEKL. The V gene lost 5 bases and the J gene lost 2 bases, with 18 bases spanning the gap. CDR3 residues: CASSSFDSSGNYGYTF. Here the CDR3 DNA reads TGCGCCAGCAGCTCCTTCGACAGTTCGGGAAACTATGGCTACACCTTC.

The V gene is TRBV30, the J gene TRBJ2-5; 8 bases fit TRBD2. This CDR3 has 18 residues. V gave up 5 bases and J gave up 1 base; unmatched junction bases: 18. The germline V gene encodes CDR1 GTSNPN and CDR2 SVGIG (reference sequence). CDR3 DNA sequence: TGTGCCTGGGGTCCGGGGTCGGGAGGGCCTCCAGCCCAAGAGACCCAGTACTTC. Translation: CAWGPGSGGPPAQETQYF. The full variable domain, in which reference TRBV30 and TRBJ2-5 provide the parts outside the CDR3, is SQTIHQWPATLVQPVGSPLSLECTVEGTSNPNLYWYRQAAGRGLQLLFYSVGIGQISSEVPQNLSASRPQDRQFILSSKKLLLSDSGFYLCAWGPGSGGPPAQETQYFGPGTRLLVL.

The gene calls are TRBV7-2 and TRBJ2-7; D unclear. The CDR3 extends over 14 amino acids. The V gene's germline CDR1 is SGHTA and CDR2 FQGNSA. V was pared by 7 bases and J by 3 bases, with 16 bases between. This CDR3 reads CASTWSFMDYEQYF. CDR3 in DNA: TGTGCCAGCACCTGGTCGTTCATGGACTACGAGCAGTACTTC. The full variable domain, with the rest looked up from reference TRBV7-2 and TRBJ2-7, is GAGVSQSPSNKVTEKGKDVELRCDPISGHTALYWYRQSLGQGLEFLIYFQGNSAPDKSGLPSDRFSAERTGGSVSTLTIQRTQQEDSAVYLCASTWSFMDYEQYFGPGTRLTVT.

This chain uses TRBV11-2 with TRBJ2-5; a possible D gene is TRBD1 (5 bases). Trimming removed 5 bases at V and 0 bases at J, with 10 bases between. Germline V gene lookup returns CDR1 SGHAT and CDR2 FQNNGV. This CDR3 has 14 amino acids. The CDR3 spells CASSPGFYQETQYF. The CDR3 DNA follows: TGTGCCAGCAGCCCAGGGTTCTACCAAGAGACCCAGTACTTC.

This chain joins TRBV7-2 and TRBJ2-1; D not certain. V was cut by 1 base and J by 9 bases, with 7 bases left in between. Germline lookup yields CDR1 SGHTA and CDR2 FQGNSA. This CDR3 has 12 residues. CDR3 sequence reads: CASSLGLIEQFF. DNA for the CDR3: TGTGCCAGCAGCTTAGGACTGATTGAGCAGTTCTTC.

The genes are TRBV5-6 and TRBJ1-1; unclear D gene. V was cut by 3 bases and J by 4 bases, with 7 bases left in between. The germline gives CDR1 SGHDT, CDR2 YYEEEE. The CDR3 extends over 12 amino acids. DNA of the CDR3: TGTGCCAGCAGCTCCTATTCCACTGAAGCTTTCTTT. It is translated as CASSSYSTEAFF.

This clonotype was counted once. The chain links TRBV13 to TRBJ2-1, with 9 bases identical to TRBD1. The CDR3 sequence is 15 residues long. Trimming cost V 6 bases and J 7 bases; bases outside gene matches: 10. Looked up from germline, CDR1 is PRHDT and CDR2 is FYEKMQ (reference sequence). The DNA of the CDR3 is TGTGCCAGCAGAGAGGGGACAGGGTTTTCTAATGAGCAGTTCTTC. Translated: CASREGTGFSNEQFF. The variable domain in full, completed from reference TRBV13 and TRBJ2-1, reads AAGVIQSPRHLIKEKRETATLKCYPIPRHDTVYWYQQGPGQDPQFLISFYEKMQSDKGSIPDRFSAQQFSDYHSELNMSSLELGDSALYFCASREGTGFSNEQFFGPGTRLTVL.

The chain has TRBV30 and TRBJ1-1; TRBD1 might be the D (6 bases). The CDR3 consists of 15 residues. V lost 3 bases, J lost 5 bases, and 19 bases lay in between. The germline gives CDR1 GTSNPN, CDR2 SVGIG (reference sequence). As DNA, the CDR3 is TGTGCCTGGAGAGTGGGGGCAGGGACGGGAACTGAAGCTTTCTTT. It is translated as CAWRVGAGTGTEAFF.

This clonotype was found once. The chain joins TRBV7-9 to TRBJ1-2; 10 nucleotides agree with TRBD1. Germline CDR1 reads SEHNR; CDR2 reads FQNEAQ (reference sequence). The CDR3 sequence is 14 residues long. J lost 6 bases, V lost 5 bases, and 6 bases had no gene match. The CDR3 DNA reads as TGTGCCAGCAGCGGGGGACAGGGGATGGATGGCTACACCTTC. This gives the protein CASSGGQGMDGYTF.

The chain employs TRBV20-1 and TRBJ2-7, with 9 bases aligning to TRBD2. The CDR3 spans 18 residues. CDR1 and CDR2 from the germline V gene are DFQATT and SNEGSKA (reference sequence). V trimming: 1 base; J trimming: 5 bases; junction bases outside the gene matches: 18. The CDR3 protein is CSARVMGSGRSGGHEQYF. The CDR3 region has the DNA TGCAGTGCTAGAGTGATGGGGAGCGGGAGGTCCGGTGGGCACGAGCAGTACTTC.

The V call is TRBV27, the J call TRBJ2-7; TRBD2 is a possible D gene (5 bases). The CDR3 has 14 residues. CDR1 is MNHEY, CDR2 SMNVEV, per germline (reference sequence). Between the trimmed V and J ends, which lost 2 bases and 6 bases, there was a span of 14 bases. The chain's CDR3 is CASSLAAPGGEQYF. The CDR3 coding sequence is TGTGCCAGCAGTTTAGCGGCCCCCGGAGGCGAGCAGTACTTC.

The chain links TRBV6-5 to TRBJ2-5; 9 bases are shared with TRBD1. The CDR3 is made up of 15 amino acids. CDR1 and CDR2 from the germline V gene are MNHEY and SVGAGI. V trimming: 0 bases; J trimming: 7 bases; junction bases outside the gene matches: 6. The CDR3 nucleotides are TGTGCCAGCAGTTACTCGACAGGGGGAGGCTGGACCCAGTACTTC. Amino acid sequence: CASSYSTGGGWTQYF.

The V call is TRBV30, the J call TRBJ2-1; no reliable D call. Trimming removed 3 bases from V and 2 bases from J, with 8 bases in between. This CDR3 has 13 residues. Germline V gene sequence: CDR1 GTSNPN, CDR2 SVGIG (reference sequence). The CDR3 DNA reads as TGTGCCTGGAGCGTATCAGCCTACAATGAGCAGTTCTTC. Protein product: CAWSVSAYNEQFF.

Written as DNA, the CDR3 is TGCAGCGTTGAAGATTGGGGACAGGATGCTGGAGATACGCAGTATTTT. This gives the protein CSVEDWGQDAGDTQYF. The chain combines TRBV29-1 with TRBJ2-3, with 8 positions matching TRBD1. The junction had 10 bases not matched to a gene; V was cut back by 0 bases and J by 5 bases. Germline V gene sequence: CDR1 SQVTM, CDR2 ANQGSEA. This CDR3 is 16 amino acids long.

V and J are TRBV25-1 and TRBJ2-6; D is unclear. Trimming cost V 1 base and J 0 bases, with 7 bases left between them. This CDR3 has 16 amino acids. Germline V CDR1 and CDR2: MGHDK, SYGVNS. In nucleotides, the CDR3 is TGTGCCAGCAGTGAATGGGCGGCCTCTGGGGCCAACGTCCTGACTTTC. It translates to CASSEWAASGANVLTF.

This chain joins TRBV7-8 and TRBJ1-4; D uncertain. V shed 0 bases and J shed 7 bases, with 15 bases lying between them. Germline V gene sequence: CDR1 SGHVS, CDR2 FQNEAQ. The CDR3 is 16 residues long. The chain's CDR3 is CASSLARARLGEKLFF. As DNA, the CDR3 is TGTGCCAGCAGCTTAGCGAGGGCTCGCTTGGGTGAAAAACTGTTTTTT. The whole variable domain, remainder taken from reference TRBV7-8 and TRBJ1-4, is GAGVSQSPRYKVAKRGQDVALRCDPISGHVSLFWYQQALGQGPEFLTYFQNEAQLDKSGLPSDRFFAERPEGSVSTLKIQRTQQEDSAVYLCASSLARARLGEKLFFGSGTQLSVL.

The chain employs TRBV6-5 and TRBJ2-7; TRBD2 matches 13 bases. This CDR3 has 19 residues. CDR1 is MNHEY and CDR2 is SVGAGI in the germline V gene. J was trimmed by 5 bases and V by 4 bases; bases with no gene match: 17. The CDR3 region is CASSSPGQGLAGVTHEQYF. The CDR3 DNA follows: TGTGCCAGCAGTTCACCGGGACAAGGACTAGCGGGAGTTACCCACGAGCAGTACTTC.

The chain employs TRBV20-1 and TRBJ2-1, with D uncertain. Germline V gene lookup returns CDR1 DFQATT and CDR2 SNEGSKA (reference sequence). CDR3 length: 14 amino acids. V gave up 1 base and J gave up 8 bases, with 15 bases separating them. The CDR3 sequence is CSARGVLAIDEQFF. The CDR3 DNA follows: TGCAGTGCTAGAGGGGTCCTCGCAATCGATGAGCAGTTCTTC.

The rearrangement joins TRBV5-5 to TRBJ2-3, with 7 bases matching TRBD1. Germline-derived CDR1 and CDR2 are SGHKS and YYEKEE (reference sequence). This CDR3 comprises 15 residues. V lost 4 bases to trimming and J lost 6 bases; unmatched junction nucleotides: 11. Here the CDR3 reads CASSPGQLRADTQYF. The CDR3 nucleotides read TGTGCCAGCAGCCCGGGACAGTTACGGGCGGATACGCAGTATTTT.